A selection of T cell receptor beta chains follows, all from one sample in a study of cytomegalovirus exposure and HLA in healthy donors. Clones were read by immunoSEQ multiplex PCR, and TCRdb kept only the in-frame ones, dropping some. Among approximately 300,000 clones listed, about 80% were seen once. The sequenced material came from PBMCs. The source is a girl aged 2-15 years in good health and CMV-seronegative. The CDR3 runs from the conserved cysteine through the conserved F or W. The order of the fields is CDR3 DNA, CDR3 protein, J gene, V gene, clone size, CDR3 length, D gene. D genes are given only for firm matches. Clone size is shown for a subset of rows, as once, few, many or a class of expanded clone.

CDR3 DNA: TGTGCCAGCAACGGACAGAACTACGAGCAGTACTTC
CDR3 protein: CASNGQNYEQYF
J gene: TRBJ2-7
V gene: TRBV6-5
clone size: once
CDR3 length: 12
D gene: NA

CDR3 DNA: TGTGCCAGCAGCCCGGAGACAGGGGGGTTATACGAGCAGTACTTC
CDR3 protein: CASSPETGGLYEQYF
J gene: TRBJ2-7
V gene: TRBV7-3
clone size: once
CDR3 length: 15
D gene: TRBD1

CDR3 DNA: TGCGCCAGCAGCATACCTGAGACAGGACCAACTAATGAAAAACTGTTTTTT
CDR3 protein: CASSIPETGPTNEKLFF
J gene: TRBJ1-4
V gene: TRBV5-1
clone size: NA
CDR3 length: 17
D gene: NA

CDR3 DNA: TGTGCCAGCAGTCAGAGGACTAGCGGGAGTACTAGATCCTACGAGCAGTACTTC
CDR3 protein: CASSQRTSGSTRSYEQYF
J gene: TRBJ2-7
V gene: TRBV27
clone size: NA
CDR3 length: 18
D gene: TRBD2

CDR3 DNA: TGTGCCAGCAGCTTTACAGGGGTTTCACCCCTCCACTTT
CDR3 protein: CASSFTGVSPLHF
J gene: TRBJ1-6
V gene: TRBV7-2
clone size: NA
CDR3 length: 13
D gene: TRBD1

CDR3 DNA: TGTGCCAGTAAGGCTAATCAAGCGCAGGGGATTTACAATGAGCAGTTCTTC
CDR3 protein: CASKANQAQGIYNEQFF
J gene: TRBJ2-1
V gene: TRBV19
clone size: NA
CDR3 length: 17
D gene: NA

CDR3 DNA: TGTGCCAGCAGTTTTTCCCAGGGGTTTGAAGCTTTCTTT
CDR3 protein: CASSFSQGFEAFF
J gene: TRBJ1-1
V gene: TRBV27
clone size: once
CDR3 length: 13
D gene: NA

CDR3 DNA: TGTGCCAGCGGACCAGCGGGGTTCTCCTACGAGCAGTACTTC
CDR3 protein: CASGPAGFSYEQYF
J gene: TRBJ2-7
V gene: TRBV2
clone size: NA
CDR3 length: 14
D gene: TRBD2

CDR3 DNA: TGTGCCAGCAGTGTAGGACAGGGTTTTTGGGGAAATCAGCCCCAGCATTTT
CDR3 protein: CASSVGQGFWGNQPQHF
J gene: TRBJ1-5
V gene: TRBV6-1
clone size: NA
CDR3 length: 17
D gene: TRBD1

CDR3 DNA: TGCGCCAGCAGCTTTGGGAGGGGATCTGGGGCCAACGTCCTGACTTTC
CDR3 protein: CASSFGRGSGANVLTF
J gene: TRBJ2-6
V gene: TRBV5-1
clone size: NA
CDR3 length: 16
D gene: TRBD2